The T cell receptor beta chain described here comes from a study of CD8 T cells in ankylosing spondylitis. This CDR3 has 14 amino acids. Trimming cost V 0 bases and J 6 bases; bases outside gene matches: 4. Germline values: CDR1 DFQATT, CDR2 SNEGSKA (reference sequence). Study observations and caveats: The study identified a TCR beta motif of under ten highly homologous variants that appeared characteristic of ankylosing spondylitis blood.

TCRdb used MiXCR to reprocess the 5' RACE reads, holding one entry per CDR3 protein. The table lists roughly 670,000 distinct CDR3 sequences, 15% to 20% of them singletons. Regarding this clonotype: Its antigen is unidentified.

The material sequenced was blood, either unsorted or a sorted T cell fraction (not recorded which). The V gene is TRBV20-1, the J gene TRBJ2-2; TRBD2 agrees at 7 bases. The receptor was isolated from a male donor with ankylosing spondylitis. The CDR3 loop reads CSAREPGRAGELFF. CDR3 sequence (DNA): TGCAGTGCTAGAGAACCAGGGAGGGCCGGGGAGCTGTTTTTT.